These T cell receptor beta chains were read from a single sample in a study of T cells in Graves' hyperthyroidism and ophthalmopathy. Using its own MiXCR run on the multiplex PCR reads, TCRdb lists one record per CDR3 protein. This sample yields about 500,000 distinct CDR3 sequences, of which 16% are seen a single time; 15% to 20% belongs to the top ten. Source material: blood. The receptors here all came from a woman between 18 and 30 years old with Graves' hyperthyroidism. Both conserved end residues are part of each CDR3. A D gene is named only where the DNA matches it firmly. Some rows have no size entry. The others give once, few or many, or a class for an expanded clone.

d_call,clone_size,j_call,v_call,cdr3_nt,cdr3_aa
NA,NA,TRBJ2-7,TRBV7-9,TGTGCCAGCAGCCACAAAGGGGGGGGCCCATCATACGAGCAGTACTTC,CASSHKGGGPSYEQYF
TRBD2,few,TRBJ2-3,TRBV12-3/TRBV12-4,TGTGCCAGCAGTTGGCTTAGGACTAGCGGGGTCGCTAGCACAGATACGCAGTATTTT,CASSWLRTSGVASTDTQYF
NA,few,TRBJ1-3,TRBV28,TGTGCCAGCAGTCCAACCAGGGGAGGGGAGAGAAACACCATATATTTT,CASSPTRGGERNTIYF
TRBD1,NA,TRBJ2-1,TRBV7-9,TGTGCCACAATTGGACAGGGGAGTGAGCAGTTCTTC,CATIGQGSEQFF
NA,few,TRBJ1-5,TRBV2,TGTGCCAGCAGTGAAACGGGGAGCAATCAGCCCCAGCATTTT,CASSETGSNQPQHF
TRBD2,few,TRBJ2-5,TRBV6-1,TGTGCCAGCAGTGACATAGCGGGGGGGCCTGAGACCCAGTACTTC,CASSDIAGGPETQYF
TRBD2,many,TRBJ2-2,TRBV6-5,TGTGCCAGCAGTTACTACTCTAGCGGGAGTTCCGCCGGGGAGCTGTTTTTT,CASSYYSSGSSAGELFF
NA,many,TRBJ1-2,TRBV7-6,TGTGCCAGCAGTTTGGGGCAGGACTATGGCTACACCTTC,CASSLGQDYGYTF
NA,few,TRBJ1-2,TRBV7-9,TGTGCCAGCACCCGTATTAATGGCTACACCTTC,CASTRINGYTF
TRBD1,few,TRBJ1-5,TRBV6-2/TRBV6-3,TGTGCCAGCACCGGGTTGTGGACAGGGAATCAGCCCCAGCATTTT,CASTGLWTGNQPQHF
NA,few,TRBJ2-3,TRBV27,TGTGCCAGCACTCCCGCTGCTAGCACAGATACGCAGTATTTT,CASTPAASTDTQYF
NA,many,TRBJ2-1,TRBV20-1,TGCAGTGCCGCCTGGAACAATGAGCAGTTCTTC,CSAAWNNEQFF
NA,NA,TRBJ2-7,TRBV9,TGTGCCAGCAGCGTAGACTTCGGTAACTACGAGCAGCACTTC,CASSVDFGNYEQHF
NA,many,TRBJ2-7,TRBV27,TGTGCCAGCAGTTTATCCGCTGCAGGGAGCTACGAGCAGTACTTC,CASSLSAAGSYEQYF
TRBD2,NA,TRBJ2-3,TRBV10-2,TGCGCCAGCAAAGGGACTAGCGGGGGGCCCGAGCTGTGGACGCAGTATTTT,CASKGTSGGPELWTQYF
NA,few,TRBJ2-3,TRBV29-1,TGCAGCGTTGCGGGGGTCTCTGATACGCAGTATTTT,CSVAGVSDTQYF
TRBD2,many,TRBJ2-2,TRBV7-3,TGTGCCAGCAGCATCGGGACTAGCGGGGGTTTCGGGGAGCTGTTTTTT,CASSIGTSGGFGELFF
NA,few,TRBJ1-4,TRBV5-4,TGTGCCAGCAGCGCTGACCGGAGGCTAGGGGAAAAACTGTTTTTT,CASSADRRLGEKLFF
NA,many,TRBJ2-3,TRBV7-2,TGTGCCAGCAGCTTTCCGGGACTCACAGATACGCAGTATTTT,CASSFPGLTDTQYF
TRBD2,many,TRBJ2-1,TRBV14,TGTGCCAGCAGCCACCTACTTCGCGGGAGGGACGATGAGCAGTTCTTC,CASSHLLRGRDDEQFF
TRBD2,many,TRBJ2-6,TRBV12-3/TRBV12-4,TGTGCCAGTATGGGGGGGAGGGCCTCTGGGGCCAACGTCCTGACTTTC,CASMGGRASGANVLTF
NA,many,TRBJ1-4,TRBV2,TGTGCCAGCATGGGGCAGGAGAATGAAAAACTGTTTTTT,CASMGQENEKLFF
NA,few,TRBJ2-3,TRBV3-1,TGTGCCAGCAGCCAAGGTCTCCGGCGCCGCAGCACAGATACGCAGTATTTT,CASSQGLRRRSTDTQYF
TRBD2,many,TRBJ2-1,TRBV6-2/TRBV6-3,TGTGTCAGCAGAAAAGCGGGAGGGGGCAATTACAATGAGCAGTTCTTC,CVSRKAGGGNYNEQFF
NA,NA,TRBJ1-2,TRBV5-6,TGTGCCAGCAGCTTGGTTGGAGTTCATAACTATGGCTACACCTTC,CASSLVGVHNYGYTF
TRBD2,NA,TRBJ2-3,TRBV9,TGTGCCAGCAGCCCCCGGACTAGCGGGAGCCCAGATACGCAGTATTTT,CASSPRTSGSPDTQYF
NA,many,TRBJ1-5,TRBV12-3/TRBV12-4,TGTGCCAGCTCGTTTACAGGTAGCAATCAGCCCCAGCATTTT,CASSFTGSNQPQHF
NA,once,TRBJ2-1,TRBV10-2,TGCGCCAGCGGGGCGGGGCTACATTACAATGAGCAGTTCTTC,CASGAGLHYNEQFF
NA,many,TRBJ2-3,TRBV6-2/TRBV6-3,TGTGCCAGCAGTTACCTTCGGCGGCGCTCGGGGTCAGATACGCAGTATTTT,CASSYLRRRSGSDTQYF
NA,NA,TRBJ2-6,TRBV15,TGTGCCACCAGCAGAGGCGCTGACTCTGGGGCCAACGTCCTGACTTTC,CATSRGADSGANVLTF
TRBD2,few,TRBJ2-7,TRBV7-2,TGTGCCAGCAGCCTCAAGGGGGCTAGCGGGGGGGCATACGAGCAGTACTTC,CASSLKGASGGAYEQYF
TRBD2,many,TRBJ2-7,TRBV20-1,TGCAGTGCTAGAGAATTCCTAGCGGGGAGCCTCTACGAGCAGTACTTC,CSAREFLAGSLYEQYF
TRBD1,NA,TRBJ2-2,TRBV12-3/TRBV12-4,TGTGCCACCCGACAGGGGGATGTGACCGGGGAGCTGTTTTTT,CATRQGDVTGELFF
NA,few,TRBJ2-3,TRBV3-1,TGTGCCAGCAGCCAAGTCTCCGGCTCGGCGGCGCAGTATTTT,CASSQVSGSAAQYF
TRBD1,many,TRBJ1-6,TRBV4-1,TGCGCCAGCAGCCAAGATAGTCAGGGGGGTTCACCCCTCCACTTT,CASSQDSQGGSPLHF
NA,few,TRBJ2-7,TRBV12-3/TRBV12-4,TGTGCCAGCAGTCCCCGGGTAAACGAGCAGTACTTC,CASSPRVNEQYF
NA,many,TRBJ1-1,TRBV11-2,TGTGCCAGCAGAGGACAGACAGAGAACACTGAAGCTTTCTTT,CASRGQTENTEAFF
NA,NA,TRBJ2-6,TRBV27,TGTGCCAGCAGTCCAAACTCCGGTCTCTCTGGGGCCAACGTCCTGACTTTC,CASSPNSGLSGANVLTF
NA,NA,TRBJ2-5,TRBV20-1,TGCAGTGCTAGAGATTGGGGGGCCCCCATGGCCCAGTACTTC,CSARDWGAPMAQYF
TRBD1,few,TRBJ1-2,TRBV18,TGTGCCAGCTCACCAACGGGACAGGGGGATCGCTACACCTTC,CASSPTGQGDRYTF
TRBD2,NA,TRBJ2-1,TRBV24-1,TGTGCCACCAGTGACCGACTAGCGGGAACGAATGAGCAGTTCTTC,CATSDRLAGTNEQFF
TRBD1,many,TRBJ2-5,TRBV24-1,TGTGCCACCAGTGATCTACCCAGGGGGCTCGGAGAGACCCAGTACTTC,CATSDLPRGLGETQYF
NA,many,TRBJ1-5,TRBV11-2,TGTGCCAGCAGCCCAACGATGAATCAGCCCCAGCATTTT,CASSPTMNQPQHF
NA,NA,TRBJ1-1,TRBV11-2,TGTGCCAGCAGCCGAGGACACTTGGACACTGAAGCTTTCTTT,CASSRGHLDTEAFF
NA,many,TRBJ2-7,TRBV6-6,TGTGCCAGCAGTTACTCCCTGTCTAGGGACGAGCAGTACTTC,CASSYSLSRDEQYF
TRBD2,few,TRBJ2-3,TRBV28,TGTGCCAGCAGTAAACATCCGGGACTAGCGCTTTATAGCACAGATACGCAGTATTTT,CASSKHPGLALYSTDTQYF
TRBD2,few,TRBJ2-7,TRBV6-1,TGTGCCAGCACTCAGACGAGCGGGGGCTACGAGCAGTACTTC,CASTQTSGGYEQYF
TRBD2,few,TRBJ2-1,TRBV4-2,TGTGCCAGCAGCCAAGCCGGGGGGAAGGGCAATGAGCAGTTCTTC,CASSQAGGKGNEQFF
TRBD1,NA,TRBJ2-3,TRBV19,TGTGCCAGTAGTATGCTTCCAGGGGGCGCACCCACAGATACGCAGTATTTT,CASSMLPGGAPTDTQYF
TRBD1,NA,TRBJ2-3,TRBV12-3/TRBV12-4,TGTGCCAGCAGGCGACAGGGATTAGCCCCGGCAGATACGCAGTATTTT,CASRRQGLAPADTQYF
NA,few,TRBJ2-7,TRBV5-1,TGCGCCAGCAGCTTGGCAGCAGGGGACCACGAGCAGTACTTC,CASSLAAGDHEQYF
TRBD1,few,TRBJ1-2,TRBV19,TGTGCCAGTAGTATTCCTCCGGGACAGGGGACAAATGGCTACACCTTC,CASSIPPGQGTNGYTF
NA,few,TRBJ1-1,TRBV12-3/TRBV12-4,TGTGCCAGCAGTTTAGCAGGTCTTGCTGAAGCTTTCTTT,CASSLAGLAEAFF